Each of the 10 T cell receptor beta chains below was sequenced from the same sample in a study of T cell repertoires in cytomegalovirus infection. TCRdb re-called the reads with MiXCR, one entry per CDR3 protein. The sample consists of about 770,000 distinct CDR3 sequences, about 29% of them appearing once. Their target antigens are unknown. Source: cultured CD8+ T cells from PBMCs, taken from culture after CMV antigen stimulation. The receptors derive from a human donor in good health (CMV status not recorded). Some clones in this sample may be carry-over from other donors' samples.

The CDR3 DNA follows: TGTGCTAGTGTTAACGGGGGGTTTAGCACAGATACGCAGTATTTT. The encoded protein is CASVNGGFSTDTQYF. The V call is TRBV12-5, the J call TRBJ2-3, with 7 bases aligning to TRBD2. The trim removed 7 bases at V and 0 bases at J, leaving 7 bases unmatched. Germline CDR1 LGHNT, CDR2 FRNRAP. This CDR3 comprises 15 residues.

The chain recombines TRBV6-2 or TRBV6-3 with TRBJ1-1; D call uncertain. Trimming cost V 3 bases and J 1 base, with 12 bases left between them. The CDR3 sequence is 15 residues long. The V gene's germline CDR1 is MNHEY and CDR2 SVGEGT. The CDR3 region is CASSYEEGGNTEAFF. The CDR3 coding sequence is TGTGCCAGCAGTTATGAAGAGGGAGGGAACACTGAAGCTTTCTTT.

This clonotype was counted at least ten times. The genes are TRBV7-2 and TRBJ1-1, with D unresolved. This CDR3 has 19 residues. CDR1 and CDR2 from the germline V gene are SGHTA and FQGNSA. Trimming left V 4 bases short and J 0 bases short, with 24 bases between. The CDR3: CASSSLEWVKLGMNTEAFF. DNA of the CDR3: TGTGCCAGCAGCTCCCTGGAGTGGGTAAAACTTGGGATGAACACTGAAGCTTTCTTT.

This chain joins TRBV7-2 and TRBJ1-1; D unclear. From germline, CDR1 is SGHTA and CDR2 FQGNSA. The ends were cut back, 3 bases at V and 5 bases at J, with 7 bases in the middle. This CDR3 has 12 amino acids. CDR3 sequence (DNA): TGTGCCAGCAGCTTCAAGGTTACTGAAGCTTTCTTT. It specifies CASSFKVTEAFF.

A remark on this clonotype: The final CDR3 position lacks the conserved phenylalanine or tryptophan, pointing to a likely read error. The chain has TRBV12-3 or TRBV12-4 and TRBJ1-2; the match to TRBD1 covers 12 bases. V lost 3 bases and J lost 4; bases outside the gene matches: 3. The CDR3 is made up of 15 amino acids. The CDR3 here is CASSLGTGGLYGYTL. CDR3 nucleotides: TGTGCCAGCAGTTTGGGGACAGGGGGCCTCTATGGCTACACCCTC.

The genes are TRBV12-5 and TRBJ1-1, with D possibly TRBD1 on 5 matching bases. This CDR3 has 14 residues. The germline V and J ends were trimmed by 6 bases and 4 bases, with 15 bases remaining between them. Germline CDR1 reads LGHNT; CDR2 reads FRNRAP. The CDR3 sequence: CASGGTEGSTEAFF. CDR3 DNA: TGTGCTAGTGGCGGGACGGAAGGGAGCACTGAAGCTTTCTTT.

This rearrangement joins TRBV5-4 to TRBJ1-1, with D unclear. V was shortened by 1 base and J by 3 bases, with 7 bases between the two germline ends. CDR3 size: 13 residues. Looked up from germline, CDR1 is SGHNT and CDR2 is YYREEE (reference sequence). The CDR3 spells CASSLTQYTEAFF. CDR3 nucleotides: TGTGCCAGCAGCTTGACACAGTACACTGAAGCTTTCTTT.

The V and J genes are TRBV6-5 and TRBJ1-1; no firm D call. Germline values: CDR1 MNHEY, CDR2 SVGAGI. This CDR3 is 16 amino acids long. V lost 0 bases and J lost 5, with 16 bases in between. CDR3 nucleotide sequence: TGTGCCAGCAGTTACTCGACTATAAACGGGCGGACTGAAGCTTTCTTT. Its translation: CASSYSTINGRTEAFF.

The V gene is TRBV6-6, the J gene TRBJ2-7; the match to TRBD2 covers 11 bases. CDR1 and CDR2 (germline): MNHNY, SVGAGI (reference sequence). There are 16 residues in the CDR3. The junction had 8 bases not matched to a gene; V was cut back by 2 bases and J by 5 bases. CDR3 in DNA: TGTGCCAGCAGTTACGGCCGGGCTAGCGGGGGGAACGAGCAGTACTTC. Amino acids: CASSYGRASGGNEQYF.

This clonotype showed up many times. The chain recombines TRBV7-3 with TRBJ2-3; maybe TRBD1 (5 bases). V lost 2 bases to trimming and J lost 4 bases, with 10 bases between them. Germline loops: CDR1 SGHTA, CDR2 FQGTGA. The CDR3 extends over 14 amino acids. This CDR3 is CASSLAGFADTQYF. The CDR3 nucleotides are TGTGCCAGCAGCTTAGCAGGGTTCGCAGATACGCAGTATTTT.